The following is a T cell receptor beta chain sequence with its context. This specimen belongs to a study of blood T cell repertoires in COVID-19. In the original workflow: Amplifying reference gene primers gave estimates of nucleated cell counts. The table came from immunoSEQ multiplex PCR; TCRdb's copy has only in-frame clones and leaves some out. V and J calls and clone size are those listed in that table; D and trimming were worked out from the DNA. The sample has fewer than 80,000 clones, more than 75% seen once. Enrollment of patients from Seattle took place during active infection, with longitudinal follow-up. This CDR3 region has 15 residues. J was trimmed by 5 bases and V by 3 bases; bases with no gene match: 9. Germline CDR1 and CDR2: SGHAT and FQDESV (reference sequence).

Sequenced sample: peripheral blood. The clonotype was recovered from a man aged 60 to 75 with COVID-19, enrolled during active disease. The chain combines TRBV11-1 with TRBJ2-7, with 8 bases that match TRBD1. Here the CDR3 DNA reads TGTGCCAGCAGCTTCCACCAGGGGGCGAGGAACGAGCAGTACTTC. It yields the protein CASSFHQGARNEQYF. Based on the CDR3 plus reference TRBV11-1 and TRBJ2-7, the full variable domain is EAEVAQSPRYKITEKSQAVAFWCDPISGHATLYWYRQILGQGPELLVQFQDESVVDDSQLPKDRFSAERLKGVDSTLKIQPAELGDSAMYLCASSFHQGARNEQYFGPGTRLTVT.